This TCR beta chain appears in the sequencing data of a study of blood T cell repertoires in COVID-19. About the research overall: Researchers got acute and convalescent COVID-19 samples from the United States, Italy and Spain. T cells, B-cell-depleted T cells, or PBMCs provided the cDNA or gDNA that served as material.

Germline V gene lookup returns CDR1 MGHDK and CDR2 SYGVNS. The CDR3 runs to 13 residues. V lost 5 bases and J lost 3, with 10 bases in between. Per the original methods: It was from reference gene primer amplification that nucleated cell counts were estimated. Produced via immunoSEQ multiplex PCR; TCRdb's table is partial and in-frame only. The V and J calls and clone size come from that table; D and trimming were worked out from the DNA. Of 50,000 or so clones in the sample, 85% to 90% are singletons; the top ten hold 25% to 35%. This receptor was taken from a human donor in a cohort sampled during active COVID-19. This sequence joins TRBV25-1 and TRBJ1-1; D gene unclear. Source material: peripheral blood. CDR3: CASSFDKYTEAFF. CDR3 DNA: TGTGCCAGCAGTTTTGACAAGTACACTGAAGCTTTCTTT.